This record concerns one T cell receptor (beta chain) sequence. Its antigen remains unidentified. The data stem from a study of CD8 T cells in ankylosing spondylitis. Whole-study findings and limits: Before this, some motif variants had been reported in reactive arthritis synovial fluid and blood.

Trimming removed 2 bases from V and 3 bases from J; junction bases left unmatched: 9. CDR3 length: 17 amino acids. Germline V gene sequence: CDR1 MNHEY, CDR2 SVGAGI. Libraries of TCR beta came from quantitative 5'-RACE with molecular barcodes. TCRdb called the 5' RACE reads again in MiXCR, with one record for every CDR3 protein. The sample carries 350,000 to 400,000 distinct CDR3 sequences, roughly 20% recorded once. The TCR sequence derives from a male donor with ankylosing spondylitis or in good health (not recorded which). Sequencing used blood, either unsorted or a sorted T cell fraction (not recorded which). The J gene is TRBJ2-2, the V gene TRBV6-5; 7 nucleotides align to TRBD2. CDR3 loop: CASSYGLAEAYTGELFF. DNA of the CDR3: TGTGCCAGCAGTTACGGGCTAGCGGAAGCCTACACCGGGGAGCTGTTTTTT.